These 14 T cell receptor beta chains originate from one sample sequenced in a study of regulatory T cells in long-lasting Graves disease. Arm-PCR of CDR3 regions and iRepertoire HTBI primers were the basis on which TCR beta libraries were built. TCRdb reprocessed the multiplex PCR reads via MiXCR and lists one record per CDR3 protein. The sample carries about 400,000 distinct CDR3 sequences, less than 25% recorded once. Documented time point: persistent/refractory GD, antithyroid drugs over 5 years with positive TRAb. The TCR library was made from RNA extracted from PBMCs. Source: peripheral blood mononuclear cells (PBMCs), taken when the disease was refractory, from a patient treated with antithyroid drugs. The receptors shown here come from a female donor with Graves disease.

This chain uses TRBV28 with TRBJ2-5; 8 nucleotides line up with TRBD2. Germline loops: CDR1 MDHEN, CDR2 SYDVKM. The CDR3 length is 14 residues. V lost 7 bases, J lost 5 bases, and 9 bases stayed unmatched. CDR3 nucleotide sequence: TGTGCCAGCATCGGGGCTAGCGGGTGGGAGACCCAGTACTTC. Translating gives CASIGASGWETQYF.

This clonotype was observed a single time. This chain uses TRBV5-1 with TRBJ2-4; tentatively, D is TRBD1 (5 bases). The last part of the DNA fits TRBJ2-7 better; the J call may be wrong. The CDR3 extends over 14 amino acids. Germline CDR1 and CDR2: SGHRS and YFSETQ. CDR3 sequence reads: CASSQGSSRGEQYF. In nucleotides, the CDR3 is TGCGCCAGCAGCCAGGGTTCTAGTCGAGGCGAGCAGTACTTC.

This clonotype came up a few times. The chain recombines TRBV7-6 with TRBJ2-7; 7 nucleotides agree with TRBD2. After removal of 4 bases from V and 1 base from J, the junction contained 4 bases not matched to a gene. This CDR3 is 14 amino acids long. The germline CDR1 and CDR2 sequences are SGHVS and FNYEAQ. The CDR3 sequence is CASSSASGSYEQYF. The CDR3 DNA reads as TGTGCCAGCAGCTCGGCTAGCGGTTCCTACGAGCAGTACTTC.

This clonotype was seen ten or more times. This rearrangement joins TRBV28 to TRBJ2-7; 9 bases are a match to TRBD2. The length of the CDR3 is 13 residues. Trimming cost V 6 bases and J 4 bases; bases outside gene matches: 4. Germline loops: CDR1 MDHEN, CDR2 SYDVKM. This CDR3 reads CASRASGIYEQYF. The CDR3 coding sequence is TGTGCCAGCAGGGCTAGCGGGATTTACGAGCAGTACTTC.

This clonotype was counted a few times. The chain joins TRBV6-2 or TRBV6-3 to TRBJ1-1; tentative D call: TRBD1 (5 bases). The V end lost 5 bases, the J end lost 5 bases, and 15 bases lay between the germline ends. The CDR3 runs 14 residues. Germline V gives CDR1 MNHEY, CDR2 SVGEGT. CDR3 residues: CASSPGFGGTEAFF. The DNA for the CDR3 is TGTGCCAGCAGTCCTGGATTTGGGGGGACTGAAGCTTTCTTT.

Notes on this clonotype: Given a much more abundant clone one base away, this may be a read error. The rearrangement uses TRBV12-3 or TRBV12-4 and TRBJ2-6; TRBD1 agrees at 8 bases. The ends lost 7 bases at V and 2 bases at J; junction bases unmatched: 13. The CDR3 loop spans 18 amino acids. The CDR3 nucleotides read TGTGCCAGCACCACCCCAGGACAGGGAAACACTGGGGCCAACGTCCTGACTTTC. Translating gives CASTTPGQGNTGANVLTF.

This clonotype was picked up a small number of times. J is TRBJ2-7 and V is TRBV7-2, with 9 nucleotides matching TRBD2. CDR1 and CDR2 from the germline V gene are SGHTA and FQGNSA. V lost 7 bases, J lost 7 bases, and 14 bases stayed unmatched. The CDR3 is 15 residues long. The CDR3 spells CASNPRVLAGLEQYF. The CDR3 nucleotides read TGTGCCAGCAACCCAAGGGTGCTAGCGGGATTAGAGCAGTACTTC. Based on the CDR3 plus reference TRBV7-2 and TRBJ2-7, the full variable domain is GAGVSQSPSNKVTEKGKDVELRCDPISGHTALYWYRQSLGQGLEFLIYFQGNSAPDKSGLPSDRFSAERTGGSVSTLTIQRTQQEDSAVYLCASNPRVLAGLEQYFGPGTRLTVT.

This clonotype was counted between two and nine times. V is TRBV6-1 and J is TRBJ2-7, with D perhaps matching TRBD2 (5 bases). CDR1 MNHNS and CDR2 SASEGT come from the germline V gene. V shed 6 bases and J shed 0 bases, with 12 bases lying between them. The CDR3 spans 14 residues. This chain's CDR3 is CASSSGLGSYEQYF. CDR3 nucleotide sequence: TGTGCCAGCAGCTCCGGACTCGGCTCCTACGAGCAGTACTTC.

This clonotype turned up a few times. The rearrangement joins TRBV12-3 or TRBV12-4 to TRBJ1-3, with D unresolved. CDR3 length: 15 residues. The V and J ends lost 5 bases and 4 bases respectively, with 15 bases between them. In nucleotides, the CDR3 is TGTGCCAGCAGTCTCCTTTGGGTACCCGGAAACACCATATATTTT. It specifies CASSLLWVPGNTIYF.

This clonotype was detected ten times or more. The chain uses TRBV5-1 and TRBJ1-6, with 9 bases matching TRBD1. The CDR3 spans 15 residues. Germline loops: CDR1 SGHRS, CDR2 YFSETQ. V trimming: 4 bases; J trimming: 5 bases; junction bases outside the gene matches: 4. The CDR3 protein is CASSIRTGDNSPLHF. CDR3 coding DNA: TGCGCCAGCAGCATCCGGACAGGGGATAATTCACCCCTCCACTTT.

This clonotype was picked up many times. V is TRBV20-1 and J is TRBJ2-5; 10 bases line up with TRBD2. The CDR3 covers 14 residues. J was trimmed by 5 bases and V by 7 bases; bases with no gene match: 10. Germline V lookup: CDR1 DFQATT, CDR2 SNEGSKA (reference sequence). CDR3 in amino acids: CSGLLAGVGETQYF. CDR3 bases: TGCAGTGGGCTCCTAGCGGGAGTTGGGGAGACCCAGTACTTC.

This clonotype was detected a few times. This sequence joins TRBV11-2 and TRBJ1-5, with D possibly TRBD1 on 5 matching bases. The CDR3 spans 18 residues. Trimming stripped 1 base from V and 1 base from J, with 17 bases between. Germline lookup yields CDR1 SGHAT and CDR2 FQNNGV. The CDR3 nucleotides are TGTGCCAGCAGCTTAGGCAGGGCGGGCAATAGGAGCAATCAGCCCCAGCATTTT. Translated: CASSLGRAGNRSNQPQHF.

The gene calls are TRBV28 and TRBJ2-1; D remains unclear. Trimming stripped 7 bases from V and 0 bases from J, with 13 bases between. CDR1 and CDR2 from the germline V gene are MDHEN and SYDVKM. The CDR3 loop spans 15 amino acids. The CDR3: CASTPQLSSYNEQFF. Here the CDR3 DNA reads TGTGCCAGCACTCCTCAGCTAAGCTCCTACAATGAGCAGTTCTTC.

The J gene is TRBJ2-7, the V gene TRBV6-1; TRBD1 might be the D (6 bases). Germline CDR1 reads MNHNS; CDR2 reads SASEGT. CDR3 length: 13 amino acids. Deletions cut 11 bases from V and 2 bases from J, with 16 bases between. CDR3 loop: CAFSRQAPYEQYF. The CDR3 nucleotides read TGTGCCTTCTCGCGACAGGCCCCCTACGAGCAGTACTTC.